Below, 12 T cell receptor beta chains from the same sample are listed, as sequenced in a study. TCRdb called the 5' RACE reads again in MiXCR, with one record for every CDR3 protein. The sample has about 50,000 distinct CDR3 sequences, 28% seen once. Sequencing used naive CD4+ T cells sorted from blood. The subset denotes: naive CD4+ T cells, CD4+CD45RA+CD25-. The receptor source for this set is a female donor with breast cancer.

The rearrangement links TRBV18 to TRBJ2-7; no firm D call. Between the trimmed V and J ends, which lost 3 bases and 0 bases, there was a span of 6 bases. The length of the CDR3 is 13 residues. Germline V gene sequence: CDR1 KGHSH, CDR2 LQKENI. CDR3 DNA: TGTGCCAGCTCACCTATCCCCTCCTACGAGCAGTACTTC. The encoded protein is CASSPIPSYEQYF.

This chain connects TRBV29-1 to TRBJ1-4; weak D call: TRBD1 (6 bases). Germline V gene lookup returns CDR1 SQVTM and CDR2 ANQGSEA. Trimming removed 7 bases at V and 3 bases at J, with 12 bases between. This CDR3 has 13 residues. In DNA, the CDR3 is TGCAGCGCGCAGGGGCTACCTAATGAAAAACTGTTTTTT. This encodes CSAQGLPNEKLFF. Drawing the rest from reference TRBV29-1 and TRBJ1-4, the complete variable domain is SAVISQKPSRDICQRGTSLTIQCQVDSQVTMMFWYRQQPGQSLTLIATANQGSEATYESGFVIDKFPISRPNLTFSTLTVSNMSPEDSSIYLCSAQGLPNEKLFFGSGTQLSVL.

V usage is TRBV7-9 and J usage is TRBJ2-7; D uncertain. The V end lost 6 bases, the J end lost 5 bases, and 20 bases lay between the germline ends. The length of the CDR3 is 15 residues. Germline V lookup: CDR1 SEHNR, CDR2 FQNEAQ (reference sequence). The CDR3 protein is CASRPTPGPVHEQYF. The CDR3 nucleotides are TGTGCCAGCAGACCCACCCCGGGTCCGGTCCACGAGCAGTACTTC. The full variable domain, in which reference TRBV7-9 and TRBJ2-7 provide the parts outside the CDR3, is DTGVSQNPRHKITKRGQNVTFRCDPISEHNRLYWYRQTLGQGPEFLTYFQNEAQLEKSRLLSDRFSAERPKGSFSTLEIQRTEQGDSAMYLCASRPTPGPVHEQYFGPGTRLTVT.

This clonotype has more than one count but fewer than ten. This chain connects TRBV4-3 to TRBJ2-2; D unresolved. The germline CDR1 and CDR2 sequences are LGHNA and YSLEER. V lost 0 bases to trimming and J lost 6 bases, with 8 bases between them. This CDR3 region has 14 residues. The CDR3 loop reads CASSQDLRPGELFF. In nucleotides, the CDR3 is TGCGCCAGCAGCCAAGATCTCCGCCCCGGGGAGCTGTTTTTT.

The V call is TRBV3-1, the J call TRBJ1-5; 8 bases agree with TRBD1. Per germline, CDR1 LGHDT and CDR2 YNNKEL (reference sequence). The CDR3 extends over 15 amino acids. V gave up 1 base and J gave up 6 bases; unmatched junction bases: 5. CDR3 coding DNA: TGTGCCAGCAGCCAAGGGACAGGGTTTCGTCAGCCCCAGCATTTT. Translated, it gives CASSQGTGFRQPQHF.

Note on this clonotype: With a much larger clone just one base away, this may be a read error. The chain links TRBV6-1 to TRBJ1-1, with D unclear. The length of the CDR3 is 13 residues. CDR1 and CDR2 (germline): MNHNS, SASEGT. The CDR3 spells CASRYSTNTEACF. CDR3 DNA: TGTGCCAGCAGATACAGCACAAACACTGAAGCTTGCTTT.

This clonotype was counted only a few times. This chain uses TRBV7-2 with TRBJ2-3, with 9 bases identical to TRBD2. CDR3 length: 15 amino acids. The germline gives CDR1 SGHTA, CDR2 FQGNSA. V gave up 8 bases and J gave up 3 bases; unmatched junction bases: 9. CDR3 nucleotide sequence: TGTGCCAGCTCAACCCCTACTAGCGGGACAGATACGCAGTATTTT. This translates into CASSTPTSGTDTQYF.

This clonotype was observed a few times. This sequence joins TRBV6-5 and TRBJ2-1, with D perhaps TRBD2 (5 bases). The CDR3 runs to 13 residues. Germline CDR1 is MNHEY and CDR2 is SVGAGI. V shed 8 bases and J shed 8 bases, with 16 bases lying between them. Here the CDR3 reads CASSHGRADEQFF. The CDR3 DNA sequence: TGTGCCAGCTCCCATGGGCGGGCGGATGAGCAGTTCTTC.

CDR3: CASGPVASGGLKTQYF. The CDR3 DNA follows: TGTGCCAGCGGCCCCGTGGCCAGCGGGGGCCTGAAGACCCAGTACTTC. The rearrangement links TRBV3-1 to TRBJ2-5; 8 bases align to TRBD2. V trimming: 8 bases; J trimming: 6 bases; junction bases outside the gene matches: 17. The germline CDR1 and CDR2 sequences are LGHDT and YNNKEL (reference sequence). The CDR3 is 16 amino acids.

This sequence joins TRBV28 and TRBJ2-3, with D possibly called TRBD1 or TRBD2 (5 bases each). The CDR3 consists of 13 residues. Looked up from germline, CDR1 is MDHEN and CDR2 is SYDVKM. Trimming removed 7 bases from V and 6 bases from J, with 14 bases in between. CDR3 region: CASIQEWGDTQYF. For the CDR3, the DNA is TGTGCCAGCATCCAGGAGTGGGGGGATACGCAGTATTTT. The full variable domain, in which reference TRBV28 and TRBJ2-3 provide the parts outside the CDR3, is DVKVTQSSRYLVKRTGEKVFLECVQDMDHENMFWYRQDPGLGLRLIYFSYDVKMKEKGDIPEGYSVSREKKERFSLILESASTNQTSMYLCASIQEWGDTQYFGPGTRLTVL.

Notes on this clonotype: A read error may explain this, as a much larger clone is one base away. The gene calls are TRBV5-1 and TRBJ1-2; D gene unclear. The CDR3 extends over 13 amino acids. Germline loops: CDR1 SGHRS, CDR2 YFSETQ. V lost 0 bases and J 3 bases, leaving 6 bases between the germline ends. The CDR3 nucleotides are TGCGCCAGCAGCTTGGACCAGGACTATGGCTACACCTTC. The encoded protein is CASSLDQDYGYTF.

V and J are TRBV20-1 and TRBJ2-1, with a tentative D call TRBD1 (5 bases). V was trimmed by 3 bases and J by 1 base, leaving 13 bases between them. Germline lookup yields CDR1 DFQATT and CDR2 SNEGSKA (reference sequence). The CDR3 spans 15 residues. CDR3 nucleotides: TGCAGTGCTAGGATGCTCAGGGCGTCCTACAATGAGCAGTTCTTC. This gives the protein CSARMLRASYNEQFF.